The sequence of this TCR beta chain was determined in a study of T-cell reconstitution after alpha-beta-depleted transplantation in children. The CDR3 sequence is 18 residues long. Trimming took 3 bases from V and 8 from J; bases not matched to a gene: 17. CDR1 is SGHRS, CDR2 YFSETQ, per germline. This sample's TCRbeta library carried unique molecular identifier barcodes. From the PCR reads, TCRdb called clonotypes with MiXCR, one entry per CDR3 protein. The profile shows approximately 520,000 distinct CDR3 sequences, roughly 33% of them singletons. The sample in question was PBMCs from the stem cell graft donor, obtained from the stem cell graft. This chain connects TRBV5-1 to TRBJ1-4, with TRBD1 identical over 9 bases. The sequence came from a human donor who donated a stem cell graft to a child with aplastic anemia. CDR3 in amino acids: CASSSRPSVQGASEKLFF. In DNA, the CDR3 is TGCGCCAGCAGCTCCCGCCCCTCGGTACAGGGGGCAAGCGAAAAACTGTTTTTT.